Below are 14 T cell receptor beta chains sequenced from a single sample in a study of T-cell memory formation after mild COVID-19. One entry per CDR3 protein results from TCRdb running MiXCR on the 5' RACE reads. The table has roughly 180,000 distinct CDR3 sequences, about 9.9% seen once. The sample consisted of PBMCs or a T cell subset sorted from them (not recorded which). Receptors originate from a man younger than 30 who had mild COVID-19 (a few samples of this study predate the infection). Cell type and time point are not known.

This chain connects TRBV7-2 to TRBJ2-1; D perhaps matches TRBD2 (5 bases). The germline V gene encodes CDR1 SGHTA and CDR2 FQGNSA. The CDR3 runs 12 residues. Trimming removed 1 base from V and 14 bases from J, with 12 bases in between. CDR3 amino acids: CASSLVSDLEFF. In DNA form, the CDR3 reads TGTGCCAGCAGCTTAGTTTCGGACTTGGAGTTCTTC.

In its sample, this clonotype was seen many times. The gene calls are TRBV20-1 and TRBJ1-1; D gene ambiguous. Germline V gene data show CDR1 as DFQATT and CDR2 as SNEGSKA (reference sequence). CDR3 length equals 14 residues. V was pared by 3 bases and J by 0 bases, with 11 bases between. The CDR3 nucleotides are TGCAGTGCTAGTCCCGGCTACATGAACACTGAAGCTTTCTTT. Its translation: CSASPGYMNTEAFF.

Only one count was recorded for this clonotype. The V call is TRBV6-2 or TRBV6-3, the J call TRBJ1-2, with TRBD1 matching 9 bases. Looked up from germline, CDR1 is MNHEY and CDR2 is SVGEGT. V lost 5 bases, J lost 7 bases, and 5 bases stayed unmatched. This CDR3 contains 13 residues. The CDR3 nucleotides read TGTGCCAGCAGTCAGACAGGGGGTGCTGGCTACACCTTC. Amino acids: CASSQTGGAGYTF.

This chain uses TRBV7-2 with TRBJ2-5, with 7 bases identical to TRBD1. The germline CDR1 and CDR2 sequences are SGHTA and FQGNSA. Germline trimming cut 5 bases from V and 4 bases from J; bases unmatched to any gene: 10. This CDR3 is built from 15 residues. CDR3 loop: CASSPRQGGLETQYF. In DNA form, the CDR3 reads TGTGCCAGCAGCCCGCGACAGGGCGGGCTAGAGACCCAGTACTTC.

This clonotype came up a few times. CDR3 in DNA: TGCGCCAGCAGCCAAGTCGATAGCAGGAGAGCGCAGTTCTTC. Protein product: CASSQVDSRRAQFF. V gene TRBV4-1 combines with J gene TRBJ2-1; no definite D call. Trimming removed 1 base at V and 12 bases at J, with 16 bases between. CDR1 and CDR2 from the germline V gene are MGHRA and YSYEKL. The CDR3 loop spans 14 amino acids.

The rearrangement uses TRBV9 and TRBJ2-5; 7 bases fit TRBD2. Losses at the gene ends were 0 bases for V and 2 bases for J; bases not matched to a gene: 7. The CDR3 spans 16 residues. The V gene's germline CDR1 is SGDLS and CDR2 YYNGEE. The CDR3 loop reads CASSVEPGGGQETQYF. CDR3 sequence (DNA): TGTGCCAGCAGCGTAGAGCCGGGGGGTGGTCAAGAGACCCAGTACTTC.

The genes are TRBV9 and TRBJ2-7, with D perhaps given as TRBD1 or TRBD2 (5 bases each). The CDR3 is 15 residues long. Trimming pared 4 bases from V and 0 bases from J, leaving 14 bases between. From germline, CDR1 is SGDLS and CDR2 YYNGEE. The CDR3 coding sequence is TGTGCCAGCAGCCCCGGGGACGGATACTCCTACGAGCAGTACTTC. Amino acid sequence: CASSPGDGYSYEQYF.

This clonotype came up many times. V and J are TRBV10-3 and TRBJ2-3; 7 bases agree with TRBD1. V gave up 3 bases and J gave up 1 base; unmatched junction bases: 4. Germline values: CDR1 ENHRY, CDR2 SYGVKD. The CDR3 length is 15 residues. Here the CDR3 reads CAISDMTGRTDTQYF. In DNA form, the CDR3 reads TGTGCCATCAGTGACATGACAGGGCGCACAGATACGCAGTATTTT.

This clonotype was counted between two and nine times. This sequence joins TRBV5-8 and TRBJ2-7, with D hard to call. The V gene lost 4 bases and the J gene lost 4 bases, with 6 bases spanning the gap. Germline V gene sequence: CDR1 SGHTS, CDR2 YDEGEE. The CDR3 is 11 residues long. CDR3 DNA sequence: TGTGCCAGCAGCCAGATATACGAGCAGTACTTC. It encodes CASSQIYEQYF.

A few counts support this clonotype. The V gene is TRBV7-9, the J gene TRBJ1-2, with a possible D match to TRBD1 (5 bases). V was pared by 2 bases and J by 8 bases, with 15 bases between. Germline-derived CDR1 and CDR2 are SEHNR and FQNEAQ (reference sequence). The CDR3 has 14 amino acids. The CDR3, as DNA: TGTGCCAGCAGCTTACCCTCGGGGGTAGGGGGCTACACCTTC. It translates to CASSLPSGVGGYTF.

This chain links TRBV7-3 with TRBJ2-2, with D unclear. The CDR3 covers 14 residues. The V gene's germline CDR1 is SGHTA and CDR2 FQGTGA. V gave up 7 bases and J gave up 4 bases, with 13 bases separating them. The CDR3 sequence is CASTLTPATGELFF. CDR3 coding DNA: TGTGCCAGCACCTTGACTCCGGCCACCGGGGAGCTGTTTTTT.

The chain carries TRBV15 and TRBJ1-6; D is ambiguous. The germline gives CDR1 LNHNV, CDR2 YYDKDF (reference sequence). This CDR3 has 14 residues. V gave up 0 bases and J gave up 9 bases, with 9 bases separating them. CDR3 in amino acids: CATSRDSSGSPLHF. For the CDR3, the DNA is TGTGCCACCAGCAGAGATAGTTCGGGTTCACCCCTCCACTTT.

This chain uses TRBV12-3 or TRBV12-4 with TRBJ1-2; 7 bases are shared with TRBD1. The CDR3 spans 17 residues. V was pared by 5 bases and J by 7 bases, with 19 bases of the junction left unmatched. CDR3 DNA sequence: TGTGCCAGCAGTCCCGCCGGGACAGTAGTCTCCATCTCTGGCTACACCTTC. Its protein product is CASSPAGTVVSISGYTF.

The chain uses TRBV5-1 and TRBJ2-5; D possibly corresponds to TRBD2 (7 bases). V dropped 4 bases and J dropped 5 bases, with 15 bases sitting between them. CDR3 length: 14 amino acids. The germline CDR1 and CDR2 sequences are SGHRS and YFSETQ. The CDR3 bases are TGCGCCAGCAGCGCCGGGGGGCTCGGTGAGACCCAGTACTTC. Protein: CASSAGGLGETQYF.